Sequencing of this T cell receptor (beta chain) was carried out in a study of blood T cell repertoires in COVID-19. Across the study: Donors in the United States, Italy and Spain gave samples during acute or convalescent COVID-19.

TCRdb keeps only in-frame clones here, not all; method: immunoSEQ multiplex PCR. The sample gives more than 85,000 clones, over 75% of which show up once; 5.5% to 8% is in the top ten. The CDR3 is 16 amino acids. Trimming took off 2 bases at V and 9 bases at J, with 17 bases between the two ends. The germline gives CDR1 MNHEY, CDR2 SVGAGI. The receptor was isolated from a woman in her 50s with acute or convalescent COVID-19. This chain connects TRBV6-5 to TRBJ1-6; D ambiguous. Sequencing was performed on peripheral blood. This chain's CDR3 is CASSYALGVSGSPLHF. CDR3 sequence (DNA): TGTGCCAGCAGTTACGCCCTCGGGGTCTCGGGTTCACCCCTCCACTTT.